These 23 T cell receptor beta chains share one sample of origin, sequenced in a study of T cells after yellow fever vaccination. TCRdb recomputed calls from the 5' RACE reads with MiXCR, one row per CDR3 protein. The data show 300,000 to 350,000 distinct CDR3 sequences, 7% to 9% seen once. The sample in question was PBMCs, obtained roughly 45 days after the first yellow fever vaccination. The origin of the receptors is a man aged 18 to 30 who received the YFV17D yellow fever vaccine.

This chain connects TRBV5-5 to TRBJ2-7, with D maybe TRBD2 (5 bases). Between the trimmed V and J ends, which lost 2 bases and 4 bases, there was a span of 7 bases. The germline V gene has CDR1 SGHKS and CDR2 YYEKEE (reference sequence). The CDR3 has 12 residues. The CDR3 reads CASSFWEYEQYF. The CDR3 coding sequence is TGTGCCAGCAGCTTCTGGGAGTACGAGCAGTACTTC.

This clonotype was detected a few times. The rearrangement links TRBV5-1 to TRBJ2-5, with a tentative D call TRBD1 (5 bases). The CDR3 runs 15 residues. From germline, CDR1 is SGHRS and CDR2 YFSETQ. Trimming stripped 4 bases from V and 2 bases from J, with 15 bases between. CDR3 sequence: CASSSGPQVQETQYF. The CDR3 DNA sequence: TGCGCCAGCAGCAGTGGGCCACAGGTACAAGAGACCCAGTACTTC.

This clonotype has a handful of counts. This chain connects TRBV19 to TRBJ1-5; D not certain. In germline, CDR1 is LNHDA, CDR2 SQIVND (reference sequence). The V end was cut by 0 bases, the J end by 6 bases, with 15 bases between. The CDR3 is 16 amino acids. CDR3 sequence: CASSIDQSRVAQPQHF. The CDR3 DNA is TGTGCCAGTAGTATAGATCAGAGTAGGGTGGCTCAGCCCCAGCATTTT.

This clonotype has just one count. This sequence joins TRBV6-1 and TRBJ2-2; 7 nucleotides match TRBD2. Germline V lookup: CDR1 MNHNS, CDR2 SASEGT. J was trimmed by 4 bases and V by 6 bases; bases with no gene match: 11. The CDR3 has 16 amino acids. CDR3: CASSPPGGSGTGELFF. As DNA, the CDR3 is TGTGCCAGCAGCCCCCCCGGGGGGTCGGGCACCGGGGAGCTGTTTTTT.

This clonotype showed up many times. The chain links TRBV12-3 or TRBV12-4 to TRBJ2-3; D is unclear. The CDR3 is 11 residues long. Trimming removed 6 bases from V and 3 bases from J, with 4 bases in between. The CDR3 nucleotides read TGTGCCAGCAGCTTTACAGATACGCAGTATTTT. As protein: CASSFTDTQYF.

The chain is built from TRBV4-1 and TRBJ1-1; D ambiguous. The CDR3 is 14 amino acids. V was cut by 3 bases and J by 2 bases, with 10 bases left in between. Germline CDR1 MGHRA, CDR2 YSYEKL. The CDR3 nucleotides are TGCGCCAGCAGCCAGGAGGCACGCAACACTGAAGCTTTCTTT. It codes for CASSQEARNTEAFF.

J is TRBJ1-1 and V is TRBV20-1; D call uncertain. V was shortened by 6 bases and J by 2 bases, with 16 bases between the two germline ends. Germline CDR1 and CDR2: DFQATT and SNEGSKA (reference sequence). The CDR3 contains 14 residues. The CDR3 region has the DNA TGCAGTGCGCGAGGAGGCGGCTTTAACACTGAAGCTTTCTTT. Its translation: CSARGGGFNTEAFF.

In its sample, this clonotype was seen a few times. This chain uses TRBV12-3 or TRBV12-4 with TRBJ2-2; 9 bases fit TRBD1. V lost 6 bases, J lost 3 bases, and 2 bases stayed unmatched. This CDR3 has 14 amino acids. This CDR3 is CASRRDRDTGELFF. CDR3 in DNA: TGTGCCAGCAGACGGGACAGGGACACCGGGGAGCTGTTTTTT.

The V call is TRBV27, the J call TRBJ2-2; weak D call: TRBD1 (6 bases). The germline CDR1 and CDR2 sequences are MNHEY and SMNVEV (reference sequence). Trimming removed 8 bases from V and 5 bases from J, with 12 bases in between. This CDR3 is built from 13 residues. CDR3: CASLARGTGELFF. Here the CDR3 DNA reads TGTGCCAGCCTCGCTAGGGGGACCGGGGAGCTGTTTTTT.

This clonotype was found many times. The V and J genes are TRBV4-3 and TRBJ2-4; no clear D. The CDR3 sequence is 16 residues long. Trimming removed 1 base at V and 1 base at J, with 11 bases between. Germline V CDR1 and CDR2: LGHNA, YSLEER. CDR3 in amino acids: CASSQVSRSAKNIQYF. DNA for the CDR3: TGCGCCAGCAGCCAAGTCTCGAGATCGGCCAAAAACATTCAGTACTTC.

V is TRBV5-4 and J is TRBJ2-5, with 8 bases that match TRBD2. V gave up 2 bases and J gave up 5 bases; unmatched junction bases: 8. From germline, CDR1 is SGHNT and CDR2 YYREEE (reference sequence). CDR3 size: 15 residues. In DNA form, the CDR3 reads TGTGCCAGCAGCTTAGGTAGCGGGGCCAGGGAGACCCAGTACTTC. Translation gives CASSLGSGARETQYF.

The chain's CDR3 is CASGFDHHTF. CDR3 coding DNA: TGTGCTAGTGGTTTTGACCACCACACCTTC. The chain couples TRBV12-5 to TRBJ1-2; D is ambiguous. Deletions cut 3 bases from V and 12 bases from J, with 8 bases between. The CDR3 loop spans 10 amino acids. Germline CDR1 reads LGHNT; CDR2 reads FRNRAP.

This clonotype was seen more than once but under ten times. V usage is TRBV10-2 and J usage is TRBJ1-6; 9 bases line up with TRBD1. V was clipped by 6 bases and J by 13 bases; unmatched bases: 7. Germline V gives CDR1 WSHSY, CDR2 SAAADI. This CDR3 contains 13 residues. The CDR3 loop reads CASRRQGGVPLHF. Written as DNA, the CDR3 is TGCGCCAGCAGGAGACAGGGGGGGGTCCCCCTCCACTTT.

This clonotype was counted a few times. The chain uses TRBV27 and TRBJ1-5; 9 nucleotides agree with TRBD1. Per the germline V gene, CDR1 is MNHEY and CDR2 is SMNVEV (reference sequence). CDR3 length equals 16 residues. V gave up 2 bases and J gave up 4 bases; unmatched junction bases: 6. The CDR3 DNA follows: TGTGCCAGCAGTTTAGCCGCGGGACAGGGAAATCAGCCCCAGCATTTT. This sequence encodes CASSLAAGQGNQPQHF.

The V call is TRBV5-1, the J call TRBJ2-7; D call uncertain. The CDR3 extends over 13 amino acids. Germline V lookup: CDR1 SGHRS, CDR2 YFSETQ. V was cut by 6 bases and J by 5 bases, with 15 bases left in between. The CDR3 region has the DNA TGCGCCAGCACCCTAAGCCCAGTTGACGAGCAGTACTTC. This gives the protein CASTLSPVDEQYF.

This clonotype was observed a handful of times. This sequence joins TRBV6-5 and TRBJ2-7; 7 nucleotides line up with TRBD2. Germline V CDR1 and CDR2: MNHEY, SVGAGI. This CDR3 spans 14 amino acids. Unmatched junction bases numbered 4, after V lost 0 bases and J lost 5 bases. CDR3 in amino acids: CASSYSGGGDEQYV. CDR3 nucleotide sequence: TGTGCCAGCAGTTACTCCGGCGGGGGAGACGAGCAGTACGTC.

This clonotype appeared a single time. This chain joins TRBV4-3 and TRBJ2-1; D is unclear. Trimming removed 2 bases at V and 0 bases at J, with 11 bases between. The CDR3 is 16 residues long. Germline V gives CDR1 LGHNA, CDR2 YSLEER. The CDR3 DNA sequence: TGCGCCAGCAGCCAAACGAAGATGAGCTCCTACAATGAGCAGTTCTTC. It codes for CASSQTKMSSYNEQFF.

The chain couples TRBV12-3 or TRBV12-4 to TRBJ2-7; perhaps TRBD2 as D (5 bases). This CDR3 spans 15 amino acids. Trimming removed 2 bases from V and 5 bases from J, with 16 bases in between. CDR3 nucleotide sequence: TGTGCCAGCAGTTTAAATGGCAGAGGGATAGACGAGCAGTACGTC. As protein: CASSLNGRGIDEQYV.

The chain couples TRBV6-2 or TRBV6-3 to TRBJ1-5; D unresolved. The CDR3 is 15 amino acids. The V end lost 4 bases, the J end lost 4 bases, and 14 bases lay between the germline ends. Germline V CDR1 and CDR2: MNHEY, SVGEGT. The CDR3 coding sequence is TGTGCCAGCAGTTGGACCGGAAGCTATAATCAGCCCCAGCATTTT. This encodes CASSWTGSYNQPQHF.

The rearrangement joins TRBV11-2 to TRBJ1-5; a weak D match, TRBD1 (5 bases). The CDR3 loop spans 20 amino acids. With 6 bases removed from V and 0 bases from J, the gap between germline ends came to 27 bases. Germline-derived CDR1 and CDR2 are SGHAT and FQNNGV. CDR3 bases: TGTGCCAGCAGACCCAAGAGGGGAAGCTCCTCCTTCTATAGCAATCAGCCCCAGCATTTT. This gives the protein CASRPKRGSSSFYSNQPQHF. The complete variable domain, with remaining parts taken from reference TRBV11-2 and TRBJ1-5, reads EAGVAQSPRYKIIEKRQSVAFWCNPISGHATLYWYQQILGQGPKLLIQFQNNGVVDDSQLPKDRFSAERLKGVDSTLKIQPAKLEDSAVYLCASRPKRGSSSFYSNQPQHFGDGTRLSIL.

This CDR3 is CASVGDQKTQYF. The CDR3 DNA reads as TGTGCCAGCGTGGGGGATCAGAAGACCCAGTACTTC. The V and J genes are TRBV3-1 and TRBJ2-5; D might be TRBD1 or TRBD2, each matching 5 bases. CDR1 is LGHDT and CDR2 is YNNKEL in the germline V gene (reference sequence). CDR3 size: 12 residues. Trimming pared 8 bases from V and 6 bases from J, leaving 13 bases between.

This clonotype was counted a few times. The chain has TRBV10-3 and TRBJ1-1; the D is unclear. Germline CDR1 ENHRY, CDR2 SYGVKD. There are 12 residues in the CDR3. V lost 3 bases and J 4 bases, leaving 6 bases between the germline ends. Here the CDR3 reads CAISDPTTEAFF. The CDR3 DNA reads TGTGCCATCAGTGATCCAACCACTGAAGCTTTCTTT.

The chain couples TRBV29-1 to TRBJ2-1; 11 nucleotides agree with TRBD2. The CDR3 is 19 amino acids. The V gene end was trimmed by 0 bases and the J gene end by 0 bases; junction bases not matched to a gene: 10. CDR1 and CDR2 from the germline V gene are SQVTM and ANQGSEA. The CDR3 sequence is CSVEDLTSGRPSSYNEQFF. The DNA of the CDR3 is TGCAGCGTTGAAGATCTAACTAGCGGGAGACCTAGCTCCTACAATGAGCAGTTCTTC.